This passage covers 10 T cell receptor beta chains from one sample sequenced in a study of OX40 agonist ivuxolimab in advanced cancers. Clones were sequenced by immunoSEQ multiplex PCR, and TCRdb holds only the in-frame ones, with some missing. Of tens of thousands of clones listed, just over 85% were seen once; the top ten hold approximately 8%. This specimen consisted of CD4+ or CD8+ T cells sorted from blood, obtained in a trial of the OX40 agonist ivuxolimab. The receptors were sampled from an adult with an advanced solid tumor such as melanoma, head and neck, liver or kidney cancer.

This clone was recorded a few times. The chain couples TRBV14 to TRBJ2-1; 10 nucleotides align to TRBD2. The J segment lost 6 bases and the V segment lost 2 bases, leaving 10 bases of the junction unmatched. This CDR3 region has 17 residues. Germline V lookup: CDR1 SGHDN, CDR2 FVKESK. The CDR3 here is CASSQLSGLAVLNEQFF. The CDR3 DNA follows: TGTGCCAGCAGCCAACTGAGCGGACTAGCGGTACTCAATGAGCAGTTCTTC. Complete variable domain (other parts from reference TRBV14 and TRBJ2-1): EAGVTQFPSHSVIEKGQTVTLRCDPISGHDNLYWYRRVMGKEIKFLLHFVKESKQDESGMPNNRFLAERTGGTYSTLKVQPAELEDSGVYFCASSQLSGLAVLNEQFFGPGTRLTVL.

This clone has just a few counts. CDR3 sequence (DNA): TGCGCCAGCAGCACGGACAGGGGGATTAGCACCGGGGAGCTGTTTTTT. This codes for CASSTDRGISTGELFF. This chain joins TRBV5-1 and TRBJ2-2; 10 bases map to TRBD1. The CDR3 has 16 amino acids. The V gene's germline CDR1 is SGHRS and CDR2 YFSETQ. V lost 4 bases, J lost 4 bases, and 7 bases stayed unmatched.

The genes are TRBV29-1 and TRBJ1-5; tentatively, D is TRBD1 (5 bases). The length of the CDR3 is 13 residues. Germline CDR1 SQVTM, CDR2 ANQGSEA. V lost 5 bases and J 4 bases, leaving 12 bases between the germline ends. CDR3 loop: CSVSGTGNQPQHF. CDR3 bases: TGCAGCGTTTCCGGGACTGGGAATCAGCCCCAGCATTTT.

This chain joins TRBV18 and TRBJ1-6; D perhaps matches TRBD1 (5 bases). V lost 2 bases, J lost 5 bases, and 10 bases lay in between. From germline, CDR1 is KGHSH and CDR2 LQKENI. CDR3 length equals 15 residues. DNA of the CDR3: TGTGCCAGCTCACCAAGGGACGAGGATAATTCACCCCTCCACTTT. Its translation: CASSPRDEDNSPLHF. Drawing the rest from reference TRBV18 and TRBJ1-6, the complete variable domain is NAGVMQNPRHLVRRRGQEARLRCSPMKGHSHVYWYRQLPEEGLKFMVYLQKENIIDESGMPKERFSAEFPKEGPSILRIQQVVRGDSAAYFCASSPRDEDNSPLHFGNGTRLTVT.

This clone was detected once. The chain uses TRBV11-2 and TRBJ1-6; D not certain. Germline CDR1 and CDR2: SGHAT and FQNNGV. This CDR3 comprises 14 residues. The V gene lost 1 base and the J gene lost 7 bases, with 8 bases spanning the gap. CDR3 amino acids: CASSLGGGNSPLHF. The CDR3 bases are TGTGCCAGCAGCTTAGGTGGAGGAAATTCACCCCTCCACTTT.

The J gene is TRBJ1-5, the V gene TRBV28, with 7 bases identical to TRBD1. CDR1 is MDHEN and CDR2 is SYDVKM in the germline V gene. The CDR3 covers 14 residues. The ends lost 6 bases at V and 3 bases at J; junction bases unmatched: 5. CDR3 sequence (DNA): TGTGCCAGCAGCTTAGGACAGGTCAATCAGCCCCAGCATTTT. It specifies CASSLGQVNQPQHF.

This clone was counted once. The chain employs TRBV2 and TRBJ1-2; D is undetermined. There are 15 residues in the CDR3. Trimming took 3 bases from V and 6 from J, leaving 17 bases between them. Per the germline V gene, CDR1 is SNHLY and CDR2 is FYNNEI. For the CDR3, the DNA is TGTGCCAGCAGTGATCCCTACGGAGTTCCGGATGGCTACACCTTC. This codes for CASSDPYGVPDGYTF.

This chain links TRBV4-2 with TRBJ2-5; tentative D call: TRBD2 (6 bases). From germline, CDR1 is LGHNA and CDR2 YNFKEQ. This CDR3 has 15 residues. Trimming stripped 4 bases from V and 2 bases from J, with 14 bases between. CDR3 DNA: TGTGCCAGCAGCCCTGGCCGGGACTCACAAGAGACCCAGTACTTC. It specifies CASSPGRDSQETQYF.

The sample holds one count of this clone. The chain combines TRBV6-5 with TRBJ1-2, with 7 bases lining up with TRBD1. With 6 bases clipped from V and 2 bases from J, the junction kept 6 bases outside the gene matches. CDR1 and CDR2 (germline): MNHEY, SVGAGI. The CDR3 is 14 residues long. The CDR3 loop is CASRSGTVNYGYTF. The DNA for the CDR3 is TGTGCCAGCAGGTCCGGGACAGTCAACTATGGCTACACCTTC.

The chain recombines TRBV2 with TRBJ2-7, with TRBD1 matching over 7 bases. The CDR3 is 14 residues long. V was pared by 6 bases and J by 1 base, with 6 bases of the junction left unmatched. Germline CDR1 is SNHLY and CDR2 is FYNNEI. CDR3 DNA: TGTGCCAGCAGGCGGCCAGGGGGTTCCTACGAGCAGTACTTC. Protein sequence: CASRRPGGSYEQYF.